This is a list of T cell receptor beta chains from one sample in a study of blood T cell repertoires in COVID-19. Sequenced by immunoSEQ multiplex PCR; TCRdb stores in-frame clones only, minus some. The table lists over 45,000 clones, 87% of them singletons. Sequencing was performed on peripheral blood. The receptors were gathered from a man aged 80 or over in a cohort sampled during active COVID-19. CDR3s leave out the opening cysteine and the closing phenylalanine or tryptophan. The order of the fields is CDR3 length, J gene, clone size, D gene, V gene, CDR3 protein. The D gene is left open where the match is weak. Some rows mark clone size as missing; the rest say once, few, many or name a class of expanded clone.

length: 14; J: TRBJ1-1; size: NA; D: TRBD1; V: TRBV9; CDR3: ASSVAATGGRTEAF
length: 11; J: TRBJ1-1; size: NA; D: TRBD1; V: TRBV30; CDR3: AWNPGTGSEAF
length: 12; J: TRBJ1-4; size: NA; D: TRBD1; V: TRBV6-1; CDR3: ASSEPGQGEKLF
length: 10; J: TRBJ2-7; size: NA; D: TRBD2; V: TRBV10-3; CDR3: ARTSGEYEQY
length: 12; J: TRBJ1-6; size: NA; D: TRBD1; V: TRBV9; CDR3: ASSSGQGASPLH
length: 14; J: TRBJ1-2; size: NA; D: TRBD1; V: TRBV7-2; CDR3: ASSLGAQGASYGYT
length: 11; J: TRBJ1-2; size: once; D: NA; V: TRBV2; CDR3: ASSPTEGHGYT
length: 12; J: TRBJ1-2; size: NA; D: NA; V: TRBV5-5; CDR3: ASSLDPFNYGYT
length: 13; J: TRBJ1-5; size: once; D: NA; V: TRBV7-2; CDR3: ASSLAGGSNQPQH
length: 11; J: TRBJ2-2; size: NA; D: TRBD2; V: TRBV19; CDR3: ASSRTSAGELF
length: 11; J: TRBJ2-7; size: few; D: NA; V: TRBV2; CDR3: ASSEMGRWEQY
length: 13; J: TRBJ1-1; size: NA; D: NA; V: TRBV6-6; CDR3: ASSHGRTGNTEAF
length: 13; J: TRBJ2-2; size: NA; D: NA; V: TRBV5-4; CDR3: ASQEGVSGTGELF
length: 9; J: TRBJ2-1; size: NA; D: NA; V: TRBV29-1; CDR3: SVESYNEQF
length: 13; J: TRBJ1-2; size: NA; D: NA; V: TRBV27; CDR3: ASSLGPTGNYGYT
length: 12; J: TRBJ2-7; size: NA; D: TRBD1; V: TRBV19; CDR3: ASSTGTGRYEQY
length: 11; J: TRBJ2-7; size: NA; D: NA; V: TRBV6-2/TRBV6-3; CDR3: ASSSSPAYEQY
length: 12; J: TRBJ2-7; size: once; D: TRBD1; V: TRBV7-2; CDR3: ASSLQGVSYEQY
length: 11; J: TRBJ1-5; size: NA; D: NA; V: TRBV27; CDR3: ASSYTGGQPQH
length: 14; J: TRBJ2-5; size: NA; D: TRBD2; V: TRBV19; CDR3: ASSTGLAGGQETQY
length: 11; J: TRBJ1-2; size: NA; D: NA; V: TRBV12-3/TRBV12-4; CDR3: ASSLGAGLGYT
length: 12; J: TRBJ2-7; size: NA; D: TRBD1; V: TRBV7-8; CDR3: ASSSGTGRYEQY
length: 12; J: TRBJ1-1; size: NA; D: NA; V: TRBV7-2; CDR3: ASSLARLNTEAF
length: 15; J: TRBJ2-1; size: NA; D: TRBD2; V: TRBV30; CDR3: AWSVGLAGGDYNEQF
length: 13; J: TRBJ1-2; size: NA; D: TRBD1; V: TRBV19; CDR3: ASNDETGGKSGYT
length: 12; J: TRBJ2-1; size: NA; D: TRBD1; V: TRBV7-8; CDR3: ASSQLQGYNEQF
length: 11; J: TRBJ2-7; size: NA; D: TRBD2; V: TRBV2; CDR3: PQRAGLVYEQY
length: 12; J: TRBJ1-2; size: NA; D: NA; V: TRBV18; CDR3: ASSPVGGGYGYT
length: 14; J: TRBJ1-2; size: NA; D: TRBD1; V: TRBV19; CDR3: ASSTRQGQANYGYT
length: 14; J: TRBJ2-7; size: NA; D: TRBD2; V: TRBV6-2/TRBV6-3; CDR3: ASSYSGKAGSYEQY
length: 11; J: TRBJ2-7; size: NA; D: TRBD2; V: TRBV10-3; CDR3: ASRGAGEGEQY
length: 11; J: TRBJ2-1; size: NA; D: NA; V: TRBV12-3/TRBV12-4; CDR3: ASSWRRSNEQF
length: 13; J: TRBJ1-1; size: NA; D: TRBD1; V: TRBV11-2; CDR3: ASSLEGTVNTEAF
length: 12; J: TRBJ1-5; size: NA; D: NA; V: TRBV2; CDR3: ASSLDSLNQPQH
length: 14; J: TRBJ2-2; size: NA; D: NA; V: TRBV27; CDR3: ASSSLLTGNTGELF